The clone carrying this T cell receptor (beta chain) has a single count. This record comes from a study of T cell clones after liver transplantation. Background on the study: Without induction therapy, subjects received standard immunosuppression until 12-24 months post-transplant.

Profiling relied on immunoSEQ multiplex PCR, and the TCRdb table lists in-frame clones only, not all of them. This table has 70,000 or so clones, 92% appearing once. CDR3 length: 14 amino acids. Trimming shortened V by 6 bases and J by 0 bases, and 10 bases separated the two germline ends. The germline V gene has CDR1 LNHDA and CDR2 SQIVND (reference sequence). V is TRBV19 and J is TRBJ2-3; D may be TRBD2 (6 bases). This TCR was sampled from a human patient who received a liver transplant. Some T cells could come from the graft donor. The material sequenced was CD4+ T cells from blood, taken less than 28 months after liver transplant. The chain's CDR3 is CASSETRSTDTQYF. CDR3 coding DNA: TGTGCCAGTAGCGAGACTAGGAGCACAGATACGCAGTATTTT.